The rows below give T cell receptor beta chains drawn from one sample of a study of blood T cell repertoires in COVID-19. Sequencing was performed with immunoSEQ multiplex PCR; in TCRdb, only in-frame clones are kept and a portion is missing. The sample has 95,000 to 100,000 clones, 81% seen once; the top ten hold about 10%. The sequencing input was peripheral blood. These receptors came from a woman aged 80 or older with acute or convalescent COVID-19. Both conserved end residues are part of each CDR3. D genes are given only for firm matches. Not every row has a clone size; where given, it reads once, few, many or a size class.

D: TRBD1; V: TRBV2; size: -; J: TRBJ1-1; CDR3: CASSYTGTGNTEAFF; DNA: TGTGCCAGCAGTTACACCGGGACAGGGAACACTGAAGCTTTCTTT
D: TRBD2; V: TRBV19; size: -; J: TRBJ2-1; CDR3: CASRDYDNEQFF; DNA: TGTGCCAGCCGGGACTATGACAATGAGCAGTTCTTC
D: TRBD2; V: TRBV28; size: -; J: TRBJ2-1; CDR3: CASSLRAGLNYNEQFF; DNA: TGTGCCAGCAGTTTAAGGGCGGGACTAAACTACAATGAGCAGTTCTTC
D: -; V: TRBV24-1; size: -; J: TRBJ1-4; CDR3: CATMDSRNEKLFF; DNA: TGTGCCACCATGGACAGCCGGAATGAAAAACTGTTTTTT
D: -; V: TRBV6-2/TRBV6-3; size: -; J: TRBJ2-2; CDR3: CASSYSQTGELFF; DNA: TGTGCCAGCAGTTATTCCCAGACCGGGGAGCTGTTTTTT
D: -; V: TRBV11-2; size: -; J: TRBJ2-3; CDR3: CASSLRDGVPRTDTQYF; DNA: TGTGCCAGCAGCTTAAGAGACGGGGTTCCTCGCACAGATACGCAGTATTTT
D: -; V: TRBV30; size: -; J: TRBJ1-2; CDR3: CAWSVIGVGYGYTF; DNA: TGTGCCTGGAGTGTAATCGGGGTAGGGTATGGCTACACCTTC
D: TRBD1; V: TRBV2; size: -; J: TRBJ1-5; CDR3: CASRDRDGNQPQHF; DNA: TGTGCCAGCAGGGACAGGGACGGCAATCAGCCCCAGCATTTT
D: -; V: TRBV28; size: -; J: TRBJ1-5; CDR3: CASSPVAGFRNQPQHF; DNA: TGTGCCAGCAGTCCTGTGGCAGGATTTCGCAATCAGCCCCAGCATTTT
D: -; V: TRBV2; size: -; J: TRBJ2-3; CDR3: CASSETLTDMGDTQYF; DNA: TGTGCCAGCAGTGAAACTCTCACGGACATGGGAGATACGCAGTATTTT
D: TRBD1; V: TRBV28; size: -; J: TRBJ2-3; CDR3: CASSAGTASTDTQYF; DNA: TGTGCCAGCAGCGCCGGGACAGCTAGCACAGATACGCAGTATTTT
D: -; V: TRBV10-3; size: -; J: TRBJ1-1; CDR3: CAISQQENTEAFF; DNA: TGTGCCATCAGCCAACAGGAGAACACTGAAGCTTTCTTT
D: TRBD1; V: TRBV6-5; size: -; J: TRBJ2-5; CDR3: CATAGTVQETQYF; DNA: TGTGCCACCGCAGGGACAGTCCAAGAGACCCAGTACTTC
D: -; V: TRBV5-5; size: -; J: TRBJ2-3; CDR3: CASSLQSAGGTDTQYF; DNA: TGTGCCAGCAGCTTACAATCAGCCGGGGGCACAGATACGCAGTATTTT
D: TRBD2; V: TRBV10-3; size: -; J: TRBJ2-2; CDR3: CAISGSGGAVTGELFF; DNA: TGTGCCATCAGTGGATCCGGGGGGGCTGTCACCGGGGAGCTGTTTTTT
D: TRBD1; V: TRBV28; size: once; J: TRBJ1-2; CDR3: CASSIPGGTSGYTF; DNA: TGTGCCAGCAGTATTCCAGGGGGCACGAGTGGCTACACCTTC
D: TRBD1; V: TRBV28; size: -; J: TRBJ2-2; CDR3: CASTSTGGSGELFF; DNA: TGTGCCAGCACCTCGACAGGGGGCAGCGGGGAGCTGTTTTTT
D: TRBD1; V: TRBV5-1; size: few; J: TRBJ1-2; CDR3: CASSFGQGDYGYTF; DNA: TGCGCCAGCAGCTTTGGACAGGGTGACTATGGCTACACCTTC
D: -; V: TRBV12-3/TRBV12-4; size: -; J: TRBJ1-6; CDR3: CASRQWNNSPLHF; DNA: TGTGCCAGCCGACAGTGGAATAATTCACCCCTCCACTTT
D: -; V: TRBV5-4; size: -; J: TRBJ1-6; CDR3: CASSLDRVGPGNNSPLHF; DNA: TGTGCCAGCAGCTTGGACAGGGTAGGCCCAGGGAATAATTCACCCCTCCACTTT
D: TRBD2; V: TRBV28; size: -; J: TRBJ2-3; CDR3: CASSGGGADTQYF; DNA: TGTGCCAGCAGTGGCGGGGGGGCAGATACGCAGTATTTT
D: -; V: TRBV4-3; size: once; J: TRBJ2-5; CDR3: CASSQGQDRRETQYF; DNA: TGCGCCAGCAGCCAAGGTCAGGACAGAAGGGAGACCCAGTACTTC
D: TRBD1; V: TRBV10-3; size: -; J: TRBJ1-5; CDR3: CATGRGQTTNQPQHF; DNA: TGTGCCACCGGCAGGGGGCAAACCACGAATCAGCCCCAGCATTTT
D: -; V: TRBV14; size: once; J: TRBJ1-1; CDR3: CASSRSSGWTEAFF; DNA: TGTGCCAGCAGCCGCTCCTCGGGGTGGACTGAAGCTTTCTTT
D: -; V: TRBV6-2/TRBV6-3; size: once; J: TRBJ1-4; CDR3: CASSYSDRKKLFF; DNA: TGTGCCAGCAGTTACTCAGACAGAAAAAAACTGTTTTTT
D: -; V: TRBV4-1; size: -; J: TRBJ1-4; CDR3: CASSQGQSQNEKLFF; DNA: TGCGCCAGCAGCCAAGGACAGAGTCAAAATGAAAAACTGTTTTTT
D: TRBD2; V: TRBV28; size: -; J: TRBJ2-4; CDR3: CASSFGEGKNIQYF; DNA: TGTGCCAGCAGTTTCGGGGAGGGCAAAAACATTCAGTACTTC
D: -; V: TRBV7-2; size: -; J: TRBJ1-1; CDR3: CASSLARQKNTEAFF; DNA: TGTGCCAGCAGCTTAGCGCGGCAGAAGAACACTGAAGCTTTCTTT
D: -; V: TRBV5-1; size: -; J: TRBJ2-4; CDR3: CASSWTGTTQGDIQYF; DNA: TGCGCCAGCAGCTGGACAGGGACTACCCAGGGGGACATTCAGTACTTC
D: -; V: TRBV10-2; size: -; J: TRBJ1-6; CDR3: CASSEQGTNSPLHF; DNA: TGCGCCAGCAGTGAGCAGGGTACTAATTCACCCCTCCACTTT
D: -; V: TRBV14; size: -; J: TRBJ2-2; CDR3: CASSQDLIRTGELFF; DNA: TGTGCCAGCAGCCAAGATCTAATCCGCACCGGGGAGCTGTTTTTT
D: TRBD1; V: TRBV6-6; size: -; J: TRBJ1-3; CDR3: CASSRDSASGNTIYF; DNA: TGTGCCAGCAGTCGGGACAGCGCCTCTGGAAACACCATATATTTT
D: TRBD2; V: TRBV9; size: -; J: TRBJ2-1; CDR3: CASSVFGRGNYNEQFF; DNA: TGTGCCAGCAGCGTATTTGGGCGGGGGAACTACAATGAGCAGTTCTTC
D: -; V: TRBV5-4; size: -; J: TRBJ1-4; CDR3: CASSIQASTNEKLFF; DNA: TGTGCCAGCAGCATCCAGGCGTCAACTAATGAAAAACTGTTTTTT
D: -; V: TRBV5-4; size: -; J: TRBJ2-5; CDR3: CASSLGQQETQYF; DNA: TGTGCCAGCAGCTTGGGGCAGCAAGAGACCCAGTACTTC